This TCR beta chain was found in a study of T-cell memory formation after mild COVID-19. In TCRdb, the 5' RACE reads were re-called with MiXCR into one record per CDR3 protein. This repertoire shows 350,000 or so distinct CDR3 sequences, 10% to 15% found once; its top ten account for about a fifth. The CDR3 loop spans 17 amino acids. The germline CDR1 and CDR2 sequences are SGHKS and YYEKEE (reference sequence). V dropped 1 base and J dropped 7 bases, with 24 bases sitting between them. Points from the study as a whole: Later expanders leaned CD4+, whereas day 15 to 85 contracting clones were balanced CD4/CD8. Cross-reactive memory seemingly joined, as some responding clones were found in pre-infection memory. Clones that contracted clustered mainly in CM and EM if CD4+ and in EMRA if CD8+.

This clonotype was counted between two and nine times. Its antigen remains unidentified. The chain joins TRBV5-5 to TRBJ2-7, with D perhaps matching TRBD1 or TRBD2 (5 bases each). This receptor was obtained from a man younger than 35 who had mild COVID-19 (a few samples of this study predate the infection). Cell type and time point are not known. Sequenced input: PBMCs or a T cell subset sorted from them (not recorded which). The CDR3 DNA follows: TGTGCCAGCAGCTTGAATGTAGGTGGGACGTACTTACGGGAGCAGTACTTC. As protein: CASSLNVGGTYLREQYF.